This is a list of T cell receptor beta chains from one sample in a study of blood T cells in healthy people across ages. TCRdb re-called the 5' RACE reads with MiXCR, one entry per CDR3 protein. The table records hundreds of thousands of distinct CDR3 sequences, around 52% of them present only once. Sequenced: blood. These receptor sequences come from a woman aged 80 or over in good health. Both conserved end residues are part of each CDR3. Each record gives: clone size, D gene, V gene, J gene, CDR3 DNA, CDR3 protein. The D gene is left open where the match is weak. Clone size, where shown, is once, few, many, or a class for clones that have expanded.

size: once
D: TRBD1
V: TRBV7-9
J: TRBJ1-4
DNA: TGTGCCAGCAGCTCCAGGGGGCACACTAATGAAAAACTGTTTTTT
CDR3: CASSSRGHTNEKLFF

size: -
D: TRBD1
V: TRBV7-8
J: TRBJ1-1
DNA: TGTGCCAGCAGCTCTAGGTCAGGGGGCTCGGCTGAAGCTTTCTTT
CDR3: CASSSRSGGSAEAFF

size: -
D: -
V: TRBV10-3
J: TRBJ2-2
DNA: TGTGCCATCAGTGATAAGGGGAACACCGGGGAGCTGTTTTTT
CDR3: CAISDKGNTGELFF

size: -
D: -
V: TRBV18
J: TRBJ2-7
DNA: TGTGCCAGCTCAACTACCGACCCGGGCGAGCAGTACTTC
CDR3: CASSTTDPGEQYF

size: -
D: TRBD1
V: TRBV20-1
J: TRBJ1-5
DNA: TGCAGTGCTAGAGACAGGGACAGGGCCCTCAATCAGCCCCAGCATTTT
CDR3: CSARDRDRALNQPQHF

size: many
D: -
V: TRBV7-2
J: TRBJ2-3
DNA: TGTGCCAGCAGTTTATCTGGTACGCAGTATTTT
CDR3: CASSLSGTQYF

size: many
D: -
V: TRBV29-1
J: TRBJ1-2
DNA: TGCAGCGTTGAAAACAGGTCCAACTATGGCTACACCTTC
CDR3: CSVENRSNYGYTF

size: -
D: -
V: TRBV6-5
J: TRBJ2-3
DNA: TGTGCCAGCAGTTATAGGGCCTCCATCACAGATACGCAGTATTTT
CDR3: CASSYRASITDTQYF

size: many
D: -
V: TRBV29-1
J: TRBJ2-7
DNA: TGCAGCGTACGAACAGGATTCTACGAGCAGTACTTC
CDR3: CSVRTGFYEQYF

size: once
D: -
V: TRBV20-1
J: TRBJ2-3
DNA: TGCAGTGCTACCGTCGGGGAAGATACGCAGTATTTT
CDR3: CSATVGEDTQYF

size: once
D: -
V: TRBV5-1
J: TRBJ2-7
DNA: TGCGCCAGCAGCTTGGAGGCAGGGAGTCCCTACGAGCAGTACTTC
CDR3: CASSLEAGSPYEQYF

size: many
D: TRBD2
V: TRBV5-1
J: TRBJ2-5
DNA: TGCGCCAGCAGCAGGGGACTAGCGGGGGACTTCCAAGAGACCCAGTACTTC
CDR3: CASSRGLAGDFQETQYF

size: -
D: -
V: TRBV5-6
J: TRBJ1-6
DNA: TGTGCCAGCAGCTTTGGCAGCCATAATTCACCCCTCCACTTT
CDR3: CASSFGSHNSPLHF

size: -
D: -
V: TRBV5-1
J: TRBJ2-5
DNA: TGCGCCAGCAGCGAACGATACCAAGAGACCCAGTACTTC
CDR3: CASSERYQETQYF

size: -
D: -
V: TRBV3-1
J: TRBJ1-2
DNA: TGTGCCAGCAGCCCAAGACAGATAGCTAACTATGGCTACACCTTC
CDR3: CASSPRQIANYGYTF

size: many
D: TRBD1
V: TRBV29-1
J: TRBJ1-1
DNA: TGCAGCGTCCTTCTACGGACAGGCAGAACTGAAGCTTTCTTT
CDR3: CSVLLRTGRTEAFF

size: -
D: TRBD1
V: TRBV7-9
J: TRBJ1-3
DNA: TGTGCCAGCAGCCTGACAGGGGGTTATTCTGGAAACACCATATATTTT
CDR3: CASSLTGGYSGNTIYF

size: -
D: -
V: TRBV4-3
J: TRBJ2-5
DNA: TGCGCCAGCAGCCAACTACCGGGGGAGGAAGAGACCCAGTACTTC
CDR3: CASSQLPGEEETQYF

size: once
D: -
V: TRBV11-2
J: TRBJ2-7
DNA: TGTGCCAGCAGCTTAGATCTAAGGGTAAACAATGAGCAGTACTTC
CDR3: CASSLDLRVNNEQYF

size: -
D: -
V: TRBV29-1
J: TRBJ2-5
DNA: TGCAGCGCCAGACTAGTTGGCGAGACCCAGTACTTC
CDR3: CSARLVGETQYF

size: few
D: TRBD1
V: TRBV5-1
J: TRBJ1-5
DNA: TGCGCCAGCAGCGTGGACAGGGATCAGCCCCAGCATTTT
CDR3: CASSVDRDQPQHF

size: once
D: -
V: TRBV12-3/TRBV12-4
J: TRBJ2-3
DNA: TGTGCCAGCAATTTAGATGGCGGATTAAGGGATACGCAGTATTTT
CDR3: CASNLDGGLRDTQYF